The rows below give T cell receptor beta chains drawn from one sample of a study of shared clonotypes between healthy human individuals. Profiled with immunoSEQ multiplex PCR; TCRdb holds only in-frame clones, not every one. The data contain around 600,000 clones, 85% to 95% of them singletons. Sequenced material: naive CD8+ T cells sorted from blood. These receptors were taken from a woman under 40 in good health. Both conserved end residues are part of each CDR3. Each record gives: V gene, D gene, CDR3 protein. A D gene is named only where the DNA matches it firmly.

v_call: TRBV7-9
d_call: TRBD1
cdr3_aa: CASSTPGGTTYGYTF

v_call: TRBV27
d_call: .
cdr3_aa: CASSPFYGGMNTEAFF

v_call: TRBV2
d_call: .
cdr3_aa: CASRAGGQWMDEQFF

v_call: TRBV6-6
d_call: TRBD1
cdr3_aa: CASSWGDSEAFF

v_call: TRBV5-1
d_call: .
cdr3_aa: CASSFKREALQETQYF

v_call: TRBV5-1
d_call: .
cdr3_aa: CASSSRLDHEQFF

v_call: TRBV27
d_call: .
cdr3_aa: CASLEHNEQFF

v_call: TRBV9
d_call: .
cdr3_aa: CASSPPAAGSYNEQFF

v_call: TRBV4-1
d_call: .
cdr3_aa: CASSQAAGGWTDTQYF

v_call: TRBV7-9
d_call: TRBD1
cdr3_aa: CASRQKPGGSYNEQFF

v_call: TRBV5-4
d_call: .
cdr3_aa: CASSGGGRTYEQYF

v_call: TRBV27
d_call: .
cdr3_aa: CASSLSTLSSYEQYF

v_call: TRBV15
d_call: .
cdr3_aa: CATSRNAYEQYF

v_call: TRBV27
d_call: .
cdr3_aa: CASSSSASYEQYF

v_call: TRBV21-1
d_call: .
cdr3_aa: CASIGWRLAGQIEQFF

v_call: TRBV27
d_call: TRBD1
cdr3_aa: CASRPQGGRTSIRYGYTF

v_call: TRBV19
d_call: TRBD2
cdr3_aa: CASSTRLAGGDTQYF

v_call: TRBV6-1
d_call: .
cdr3_aa: CASSENFRGGQETQYF